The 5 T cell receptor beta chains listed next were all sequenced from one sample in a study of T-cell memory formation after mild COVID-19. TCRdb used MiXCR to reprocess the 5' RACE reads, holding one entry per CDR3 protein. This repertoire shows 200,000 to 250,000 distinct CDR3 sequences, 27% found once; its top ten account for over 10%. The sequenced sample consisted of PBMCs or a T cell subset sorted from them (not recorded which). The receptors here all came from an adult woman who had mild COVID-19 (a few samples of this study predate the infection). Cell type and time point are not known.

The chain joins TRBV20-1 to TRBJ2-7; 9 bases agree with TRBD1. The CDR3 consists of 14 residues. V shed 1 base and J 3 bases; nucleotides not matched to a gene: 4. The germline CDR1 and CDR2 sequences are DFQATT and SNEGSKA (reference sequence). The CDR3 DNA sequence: TGCAGTGCTAGAGGGGACAGGGATTACTACGAGCAGTACTTC. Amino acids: CSARGDRDYYEQYF.

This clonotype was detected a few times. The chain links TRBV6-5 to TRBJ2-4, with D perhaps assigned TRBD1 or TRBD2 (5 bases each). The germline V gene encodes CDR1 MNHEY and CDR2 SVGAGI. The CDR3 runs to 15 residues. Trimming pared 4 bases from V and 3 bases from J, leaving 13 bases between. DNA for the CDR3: TGTGCCAGCAGTTCCGCCGGGGCTGGCAAAAACATTCAGTACTTC. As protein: CASSSAGAGKNIQYF.

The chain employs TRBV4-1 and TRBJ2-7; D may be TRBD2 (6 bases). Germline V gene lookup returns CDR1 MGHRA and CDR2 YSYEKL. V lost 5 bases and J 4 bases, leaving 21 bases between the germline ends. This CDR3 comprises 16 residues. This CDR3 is CASSKTLGGLRYEQYF. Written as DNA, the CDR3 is TGCGCCAGCAGCAAAACGTTGGGGGGACTCAGGTACGAGCAGTACTTC.

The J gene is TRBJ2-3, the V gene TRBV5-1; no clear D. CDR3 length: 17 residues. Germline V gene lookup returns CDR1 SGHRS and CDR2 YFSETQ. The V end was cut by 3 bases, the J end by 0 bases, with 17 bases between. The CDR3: CASSSSRDGSSTDTQYF. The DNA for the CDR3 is TGCGCCAGCAGCTCATCCCGAGACGGATCTAGCACAGATACGCAGTATTTT.

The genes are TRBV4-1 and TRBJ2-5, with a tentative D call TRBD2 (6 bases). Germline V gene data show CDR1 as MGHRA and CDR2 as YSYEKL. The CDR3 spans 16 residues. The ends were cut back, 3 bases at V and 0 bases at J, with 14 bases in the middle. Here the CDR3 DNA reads TGCGCCAGCAGCCATGATATGCGGGGACACCAAGAGACCCAGTACTTC. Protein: CASSHDMRGHQETQYF.